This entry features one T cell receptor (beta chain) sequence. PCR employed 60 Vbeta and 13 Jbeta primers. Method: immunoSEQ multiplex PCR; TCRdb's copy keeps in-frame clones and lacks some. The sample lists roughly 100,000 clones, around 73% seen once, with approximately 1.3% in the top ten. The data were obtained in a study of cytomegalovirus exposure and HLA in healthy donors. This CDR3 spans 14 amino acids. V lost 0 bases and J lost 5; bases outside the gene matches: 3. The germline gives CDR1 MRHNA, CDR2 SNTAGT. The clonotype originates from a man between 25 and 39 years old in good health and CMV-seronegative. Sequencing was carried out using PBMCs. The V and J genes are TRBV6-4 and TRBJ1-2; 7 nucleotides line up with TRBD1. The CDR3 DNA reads TGTGCCAGCAGTGACTCGCCCAGGGGGTATGGCTACACCTTC. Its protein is CASSDSPRGYGYTF.